These 16 T cell receptor beta chains came from one sample sequenced in a study of CD8 T cells in ankylosing spondylitis. TCRdb used MiXCR to reprocess the 5' RACE reads, holding one entry per CDR3 protein. The sample has roughly 220,000 distinct CDR3 sequences, more than 9% seen once. Material: blood, either unsorted or a sorted T cell fraction (not recorded which). The receptor source for this set is a male donor with ankylosing spondylitis or in good health (not recorded which).

This clonotype was seen ten or more times. CDR3 sequence (DNA): TGTGCCAGCAGCCAAGCTGGACGGCCGTACTTC. Its protein is CASSQAGRPYF. The chain joins TRBV3-1 to TRBJ2-7; D not certain. Germline V gene lookup returns CDR1 LGHDT and CDR2 YNNKEL (reference sequence). The CDR3 runs 11 residues. The V gene lost 1 base and the J gene lost 12 bases, with 10 bases spanning the gap.

There are many counts of this clonotype. The chain is built from TRBV7-2 and TRBJ1-2; D perhaps matches TRBD1 (6 bases). Germline CDR1 is SGHTA and CDR2 is FQGNSA. CDR3 size: 12 residues. V lost 6 bases, J lost 4 bases, and 9 bases lay in between. CDR3 in amino acids: CASRDRIYGYTF. CDR3 coding DNA: TGTGCCAGCAGGGACAGAATCTATGGCTACACCTTC.

J is TRBJ2-7 and V is TRBV27; 10 positions match TRBD2. Germline-derived CDR1 and CDR2 are MNHEY and SMNVEV (reference sequence). The CDR3 is 14 amino acids. V lost 0 bases, J lost 6 bases, and 2 bases stayed unmatched. CDR3 loop: CASSLSGLASEQYF. The CDR3 DNA reads TGTGCCAGCAGTTTATCGGGACTAGCGTCCGAGCAGTACTTC.

This clonotype was counted ten times or more. The chain is built from TRBV5-1 and TRBJ1-4, with D unclear. Germline CDR1 is SGHRS and CDR2 is YFSETQ. Trimming stripped 2 bases from V and 2 bases from J, with 7 bases between. This CDR3 is 14 amino acids long. CDR3 amino acids: CASSFPGTNEKLFF. The CDR3 DNA reads as TGCGCCAGCAGCTTTCCCGGGACTAATGAAAAACTGTTTTTT.

This clonotype was observed a few times. The V gene is TRBV15, the J gene TRBJ2-1, with 11 bases aligning to TRBD2. The length of the CDR3 is 18 residues. V trimming: 1 base; J trimming: 8 bases; junction bases outside the gene matches: 13. Germline values: CDR1 LNHNV, CDR2 YYDKDF (reference sequence). CDR3 region: CATSRVWATSGGGDEQFF. The DNA of the CDR3 is TGTGCCACCAGCAGAGTATGGGCTACTAGCGGGGGAGGTGATGAGCAGTTCTTC. The full variable domain, with the rest looked up from reference TRBV15 and TRBJ2-1, is DAMVIQNPRYQVTQFGKPVTLSCSQTLNHNVMYWYQQKSSQAPKLLFHYYDKDFNNEADTPDNFQSRRPNTSFCFLDIRSPGLGDTAMYLCATSRVWATSGGGDEQFFGPGTRLTVL.

This clonotype turned up a few times. V gene TRBV21-1 combines with J gene TRBJ2-5; the listed D gene, TRBD2, was not tested against the DNA. TRBV21-1 has pseudogene status. The CDR3 covers 16 residues. CDR3 sequence: CASSKGTSGEFETQYF. The CDR3 DNA sequence: TGTGCCAGCAGCAAGGGGACTAGCGGGGAATTTGAGACCCAGTACTTC.

As regards this clonotype: A junction end diverges from the germline sequence, so it may reflect a read error. The chain joins TRBV7-9 to TRBJ2-3, with TRBD2 matching over 10 bases. CDR1 is SEHNR and CDR2 is FQNEAQ in the germline V gene (reference sequence). There are 16 residues in the CDR3. The CDR3 region is CTSSSPSGLAILTQYF. The CDR3 coding sequence is TGTACCAGCAGCTCCCCCTCGGGACTAGCGATCCTTACGCAGTATTTT.

This clonotype has at least ten counts. V is TRBV6-2 or TRBV6-3 and J is TRBJ2-3; 12 bases are a match to TRBD2. This CDR3 has 14 amino acids. Germline loops: CDR1 MNHEY, CDR2 SVGEGT. V lost 6 bases to trimming and J lost 6 bases; unmatched junction nucleotides: 4. The CDR3 sequence: CASRLAGGWDTQYF. DNA for the CDR3: TGTGCCAGCAGACTAGCGGGGGGCTGGGATACGCAGTATTTT.

This clonotype has more than one count but fewer than ten. V usage is TRBV24-1 and J usage is TRBJ2-3, with 7 bases identical to TRBD2. CDR1 KGHDR and CDR2 SFDVKD come from the germline V gene. With 4 bases clipped from V and 1 base from J, the junction kept 4 bases outside the gene matches. The CDR3 extends over 15 amino acids. CDR3 amino acids: CATSDPSGGTDTQYF. In DNA form, the CDR3 reads TGTGCCACCAGTGACCCGAGCGGGGGCACAGATACGCAGTATTTT.

This clonotype was picked up many times. V gene TRBV12-3 or TRBV12-4 combines with J gene TRBJ2-7; 7 nucleotides agree with TRBD1. Trimming at V came to 6 bases and at J to 1 base, leaving 3 bases not matched to a gene. The CDR3 loop spans 13 amino acids. This CDR3 is CASRWTGSYEQYF. Here the CDR3 DNA reads TGTGCCAGCAGGTGGACAGGATCCTACGAGCAGTACTTC.

At least ten counts were recorded for this clonotype. The CDR3 here is CASRPGNSGNTIYF. CDR3 in DNA: TGTGCCAGCAGACCCGGGAACTCTGGAAACACCATATATTTT. The rearrangement joins TRBV12-3 or TRBV12-4 to TRBJ1-3; D is uncertain. The CDR3 consists of 14 residues. Trimming removed 6 bases at V and 0 bases at J, with 9 bases between.

This clonotype was observed at least ten times. The rearrangement links TRBV6-1 to TRBJ1-1; TRBD1 agrees at 7 bases. The J segment lost 1 base and the V segment lost 6 bases, leaving 5 bases of the junction unmatched. Germline lookup yields CDR1 MNHNS and CDR2 SASEGT. The CDR3 consists of 14 residues. CDR3 protein: CASRATGSNTEAFF. Here the CDR3 DNA reads TGTGCCAGCAGGGCGACAGGGTCGAACACTGAAGCTTTCTTT.

This clonotype was seen repeatedly, ten times or more. The chain uses TRBV27 and TRBJ2-5, with D hard to call. The V end was cut by 1 base, the J end by 7 bases, with 16 bases between. The CDR3 is 15 amino acids. Germline CDR1 reads MNHEY; CDR2 reads SMNVEV (reference sequence). The CDR3, as DNA: TGTGCCAGCAGTTTATTCTACGGCCTTTGGCGGACCCAGTACTTC. Residues: CASSLFYGLWRTQYF.

In its sample, this clonotype was seen a few times. This chain links TRBV29-1 with TRBJ2-5, with 7 nucleotides matching TRBD1. J lost 2 bases, V lost 6 bases, and 6 bases had no gene match. The CDR3 has 13 amino acids. Germline CDR1 SQVTM, CDR2 ANQGSEA. The CDR3 sequence: CSVRTGPQETQYF. The CDR3 nucleotides are TGCAGCGTGAGGACAGGACCACAAGAGACCCAGTACTTC. The complete variable domain, with remaining parts taken from reference TRBV29-1 and TRBJ2-5, reads SAVISQKPSRDICQRGTSLTIQCQVDSQVTMMFWYRQQPGQSLTLIATANQGSEATYESGFVIDKFPISRPNLTFSTLTVSNMSPEDSSIYLCSVRTGPQETQYFGPGTRLLVL.

This clonotype was counted ten times or more. At one end the junction does not follow the germline gene, possibly because of a read error. The CDR3 sequence is CSANGDRVNF. The CDR3 bases are TGCAGTGCTAACGGGGACAGGGTTAACTTC. The chain employs TRBV20-1 and TRBJ2-7; 9 nucleotides agree with TRBD1. Germline V lookup: CDR1 DFQATT, CDR2 SNEGSKA (reference sequence). This CDR3 has 10 residues.

This clonotype has a count of ten or more. V gene TRBV20-1 combines with J gene TRBJ1-2; TRBD1 matches at 8 bases. V lost 2 bases, J lost 7 bases, and 9 bases stayed unmatched. Looked up from germline, CDR1 is DFQATT and CDR2 is SNEGSKA (reference sequence). The CDR3 has 14 amino acids. CDR3 amino acids: CSARPGTGGGGYTF. In DNA form, the CDR3 reads TGCAGTGCTAGACCTGGGACAGGTGGTGGTGGCTACACCTTC.